The 20 T cell receptor beta chains below come from one sample, sequenced in a study of T cell repertoires in cytomegalovirus infection. MiXCR was run by TCRdb on the reads, yielding one entry per CDR3 protein. The table includes over 150,000 distinct CDR3 sequences, 15% to 20% detected once. Sequenced input: CD8+ T cells from PBMCs. The receptor source for this set is a human donor in good health (CMV status not recorded). Some clones in this sample may be carry-over from other donors' samples.

Ten or more counts support this clonotype. The genes are TRBV11-2 and TRBJ2-1; D ambiguous. With 0 bases removed from V and 4 bases from J, the gap between germline ends came to 4 bases. This CDR3 is built from 13 residues. CDR1 is SGHAT and CDR2 is FQNNGV in the germline V gene. CDR3 residues: CASSLDGYNEQFF. DNA for the CDR3: TGTGCCAGCAGCTTAGACGGGTACAATGAGCAGTTCTTC.

The genes are TRBV4-3 and TRBJ1-2, with a weak D call TRBD1 (6 bases). V was cut by 0 bases and J by 6 bases, with 11 bases left in between. There are 14 residues in the CDR3. From germline, CDR1 is LGHNA and CDR2 YSLEER. The CDR3 region has the DNA TGCGCCAGCAGCCAAGATCTACAGGGAGATGGCTACACCTTC. Translating it yields CASSQDLQGDGYTF.

This clonotype was seen more than once but under ten times. The rearrangement links TRBV28 to TRBJ2-7, with 8 nucleotides matching TRBD2. Germline lookup yields CDR1 MDHEN and CDR2 SYDVKM. V trimming: 5 bases; J trimming: 0 bases; junction bases outside the gene matches: 6. The CDR3 totals 15 residues. CDR3: CASSPFGGGSYEQYF. In DNA form, the CDR3 reads TGTGCCAGCAGTCCCTTCGGGGGGGGCTCCTACGAGCAGTACTTC.

This clonotype was detected only a few times. The chain links TRBV11-2 to TRBJ2-1; tentative D call: TRBD2 (6 bases). The CDR3 totals 16 residues. With 5 bases removed from V and 6 bases from J, the gap between germline ends came to 20 bases. Germline V gives CDR1 SGHAT, CDR2 FQNNGV. The CDR3 region has the DNA TGTGCCAGCAGCCCCCCCGACGGAGGAGGGTTCAATGAGCAGTTCTTC. Its protein product is CASSPPDGGGFNEQFF.

This chain joins TRBV13 and TRBJ2-2, with D uncertain. V dropped 5 bases and J dropped 0 bases, with 10 bases sitting between them. This CDR3 comprises 15 residues. CDR1 PRHDT and CDR2 FYEKMQ come from the germline V gene (reference sequence). The CDR3 coding sequence is TGTGCCAGCAGCCTACCCGATCCGAACACCGGGGAGCTGTTTTTT. Amino acids: CASSLPDPNTGELFF.

This chain uses TRBV12-3 or TRBV12-4 with TRBJ1-2; possibly TRBD1 for D (6 bases). Deletions cut 3 bases from V and 2 bases from J, with 16 bases between. The length of the CDR3 is 16 residues. The CDR3 nucleotides read TGTGCCAGCAGTTTTTCGTTGACAGGACGAAACTATGGCTACACCTTC. Translating gives CASSFSLTGRNYGYTF.

The chain carries TRBV15 and TRBJ1-5; D remains ambiguous. Between the trimmed V and J ends, which lost 4 bases and 7 bases, there was a span of 8 bases. This CDR3 comprises 12 residues. Germline CDR1 reads LNHNV; CDR2 reads YYDKDF (reference sequence). The CDR3 spells CATSNLAQPQHF. DNA of the CDR3: TGTGCCACCAGCAACCTGGCACAGCCCCAGCATTTT.

The rearrangement links TRBV15 to TRBJ2-3; D unresolved. The CDR3 is 15 residues long. The V and J ends lost 2 bases and 1 base respectively, with 10 bases between them. CDR1 and CDR2 from the germline V gene are LNHNV and YYDKDF (reference sequence). CDR3 loop: CATSRHQARTDTQYF. Written as DNA, the CDR3 is TGTGCCACCAGCAGACATCAGGCGCGCACAGATACGCAGTATTTT.

The chain carries TRBV11-2 and TRBJ2-3; 9 nucleotides align to TRBD1. The CDR3 is made up of 17 amino acids. Germline CDR1 SGHAT, CDR2 FQNNGV. The V and J ends lost 3 bases and 1 base, in that order; junction bases with no gene match: 8. The CDR3 reads CASSFVSGTGRTDTQYF. In DNA form, the CDR3 reads TGTGCCAGCAGCTTCGTCTCCGGGACAGGGCGCACAGATACGCAGTATTTT.

The rearrangement links TRBV20-1 to TRBJ2-5; D gene unclear. Germline loops: CDR1 DFQATT, CDR2 SNEGSKA (reference sequence). Trimming took 4 bases from V and 1 from J, leaving 7 bases between them. The CDR3 sequence is 12 residues long. CDR3 region: CSAKGSQETQYF. Here the CDR3 DNA reads TGCAGTGCTAAGGGATCCCAAGAGACCCAGTACTTC.

This chain uses TRBV6-2 or TRBV6-3 with TRBJ1-6; D gene unclear. Germline values: CDR1 MNHEY, CDR2 SVGEGT. Trimming removed 6 bases from V and 3 bases from J, with 9 bases in between. The CDR3 runs to 14 residues. CDR3 region: CASRQLNYNSPLHF. In nucleotides, the CDR3 is TGTGCCAGCAGACAGCTCAACTATAATTCACCCCTCCACTTT.

The rearrangement uses TRBV6-2 or TRBV6-3 and TRBJ2-1; TRBD1 matches at 8 bases. V gave up 8 bases and J gave up 4 bases; unmatched junction bases: 10. The CDR3 is 15 amino acids. Germline V gives CDR1 MNHEY, CDR2 SVGEGT. The CDR3 coding sequence is TGTGCCAGCGGGATAACAGGGGGAAGGTACAATGAGCAGTTCTTC. It specifies CASGITGGRYNEQFF.

The V and J genes are TRBV24-1 and TRBJ2-5; D is perhaps TRBD1 or TRBD2 (5 bases each). V was cut by 4 bases and J by 5 bases, with 13 bases left in between. Germline CDR1 and CDR2: KGHDR and SFDVKD. CDR3 size: 14 residues. The DNA of the CDR3 is TGTGCCACCAGTGACAGGGAGTTCGGGGAGACCCAGTACTTC. Residues: CATSDREFGETQYF.

This clonotype was picked up a small number of times. CDR3: CASNLQGFQPQHF. CDR3 nucleotides: TGTGCCAGCAACCTACAGGGGTTTCAGCCCCAGCATTTT. This chain connects TRBV6-2 or TRBV6-3 to TRBJ1-5, with 7 bases matching TRBD1. Germline V gene lookup returns CDR1 MNHEY and CDR2 SVGEGT. The CDR3 contains 13 residues. V lost 7 bases, J lost 6 bases, and 6 bases stayed unmatched.

A note on this clonotype: The germline gene is not matched at one end of the junction; a read error may be the cause. The CDR3 reads CSASPQGRVHLF. CDR3 bases: TGCAGTGCTAGCCCCCAGGGCAGGGTTCATCTCTTC. The V call is TRBV20-1, the J call TRBJ2-1; a possible D gene is TRBD1 (5 bases). The CDR3 is made up of 12 amino acids. Germline values: CDR1 DFQATT, CDR2 SNEGSKA (reference sequence).

This clonotype has just a few counts. The V call is TRBV10-3, the J call TRBJ2-7, with D tentatively TRBD1 (6 bases). CDR1 and CDR2 from the germline V gene are ENHRY and SYGVKD. CDR3 length: 16 amino acids. Deletions cut 7 bases from V and 4 bases from J, with 23 bases between. This chain's CDR3 is CAINDPGHLKGYEQYF. The DNA of the CDR3 is TGTGCCATCAATGACCCGGGACACCTTAAAGGGTACGAGCAGTACTTC.

This clonotype has only a few counts. The chain uses TRBV7-9 and TRBJ1-1; no clear D gene. In germline, CDR1 is SEHNR, CDR2 FQNEAQ (reference sequence). V lost 1 base, J lost 3 bases, and 3 bases lay in between. This CDR3 is built from 12 residues. The CDR3 bases are TGTGCCAGCAGCTTAGTGGACACTGAAGCTTTCTTT. Translated: CASSLVDTEAFF.

The J gene is TRBJ1-3, the V gene TRBV11-3; D may be TRBD1 (5 bases). Per germline, CDR1 SGHNT and CDR2 YENEEA. This CDR3 is 15 amino acids long. V was trimmed by 5 bases and J by 0 bases, leaving 11 bases between them. CDR3 amino acids: CASSAGRSSGNTIYF. CDR3 nucleotides: TGTGCCAGCAGCGCGGGACGGAGCTCTGGAAACACCATATATTTT.

This clonotype has more than one count but fewer than ten. The V gene is TRBV29-1, the J gene TRBJ1-2, with 10 bases lining up with TRBD1. Germline CDR1 SQVTM, CDR2 ANQGSEA. The CDR3 contains 14 residues. With V trimmed by 0 bases and J by 3 bases, 1 base remained unmatched. CDR3 sequence (DNA): TGCAGCGTTGAAGATGGGACAGGGGACTATGGCTACACCTTC. This translates into CSVEDGTGDYGYTF. Looking up the rest from reference TRBV29-1 and TRBJ1-2 gives the full variable domain: SAVISQKPSRDICQRGTSLTIQCQVDSQVTMMFWYRQQPGQSLTLIATANQGSEATYESGFVIDKFPISRPNLTFSTLTVSNMSPEDSSIYLCSVEDGTGDYGYTFGSGTRLTVV.

A few counts support this clonotype. The V and J genes are TRBV6-2 or TRBV6-3 and TRBJ2-1, with 10 nucleotides matching TRBD2. Germline CDR1 reads MNHEY; CDR2 reads SVGEGT. J was trimmed by 7 bases and V by 6 bases; bases with no gene match: 6. This CDR3 has 14 residues. The CDR3 DNA sequence: TGTGCCAGCAGAGAGCGGGGGGGCCAGAATGAGCAGTTCTTC. Translated: CASRERGGQNEQFF.